This T cell receptor beta chain was retrieved from a study of T cell responses to AZD1222 COVID-19 vaccine (dated by TCRdb to the early 2020s). Background on the whole study: AZD1222 recipients whose second dose came at about 4 weeks and those whose second dose came at about 12 weeks were combined into one group, since spike-specific TCR depth and breadth did not differ between the two schedules. A total of 233 trial participants underwent TCR sequencing, of whom 200 to 220 received two doses of AZD1222 and 26 received two doses of the MenACWY control vaccine. Trial participants were enrolled by age into 18-55, 56-69 and 70-plus year subgroups, with 148, 28 and 57 TCR-sequenced participants respectively. Study-wide findings and limitations: The whole spike protein was spanned by vaccine-associated CD4 TCRs, and dominant responses were seen in regions 160-218 and 743-854. No day 14 peak-response samples were available, so repertoires were characterized only after the peak T cell response. Participants were mostly white British, with more females than males. The authors suggested clonal diversity may have been underestimated. Reportedly, almost half of the unique spike-specific TCRs recognized epitopes lying outside the regions that are mutated in the B.1.351 and B.1.1.7 variants. A significant rise in spike-specific TCR breadth and depth was observed after two AZD1222 doses relative to day 0 and relative to MenACWY recipients. The 56-69-year group was small, and its depth increase did not reach significance, likely because of low power. Only five to seven AZD1222 recipients were SARS-CoV-2 seropositive at baseline, limiting conclusions about previously exposed vaccinees.

The CDR3 regions of human TCRbeta chains were analyzed by immunosequencing. From the authors' description of their analysis: TCRs in the repertoires were matched against a reference library of SARS-CoV-2-specific TCRs that had been generated with the MIRA antigen-specificity platform. Breadth was defined as the fraction of unique TCRs that were SARS-CoV-2-associated. Depth was defined as the fraction of total T cells that were SARS-CoV-2-associated. Using the MIRA data, each spike-specific TCR was mapped to the spike region that the TCR reacts to and placed in a CD4 or CD8 class. Log10-transformed breadth and depth values were compared by one-way ANOVA with Sidak's multiple comparisons tests. TCRdb mirrors the immuneACCESS table, restricted to in-frame sequences. Some clones are absent from its copies; in checked studies, under half trace to an unresolved V gene, and the reason for the others is unknown. V, J and clone size were drawn from that table, and D and trimming were deduced from the DNA. Counted in this sample were about 94,000 clones; 90% of them appeared once. Clones ranked in the top ten supply around 8% of the sample.

To note about this clone: No antigen is known for it. There are no base qualities to consult, and no much larger clone falls within one base.

The CDR3 runs 13 residues from the cysteine to the phenylalanine. Kept here is only the CDR3 DNA, which spans 39 bases and is read in frame from base 1. In the germline V gene, CDR1 corresponds to KGHSH and CDR2 to LQKENI. At the junction V is shortened by 5 bases and J by 6 bases, with 13 bases in between. The sample's time point label, decoded: baseline before first vaccination. Vaccinee samples were obtained from the UK trials COV001 and COV002, which included a single-blind randomized controlled phase 2/3 trial of AZD1222 (ChAdOx1 nCoV-19) in healthy adults. For TCRbeta chain sequencing, PBMC samples were collected from trial participants at day 0 and at day 28 after the second dose.

This sequence uses TRBV18 and TRBJ1-1, with the D gene not confidently named. This material consisted of peripheral blood, taken on day 0 of AZD1222 vaccination. The sequence was obtained from an adult in good health. Here is the DNA: TGTGCCAGCTCAAAAATCCAGGATTCTGAAGCTTTCTTT. The encoded protein is CASSKIQDSEAFF.